The 31 T cell receptor beta chains below all came from one sample that was sequenced in a study of cytomegalovirus exposure and HLA in healthy donors. The PCR used 60 Vbeta and 13 Jbeta primers. This table comes from immunoSEQ multiplex PCR, and its TCRdb copy is limited to in-frame clones, with some not included. The sample yields 150,000 to 200,000 clones, 75% to 90% seen once. Sequenced material: PBMCs. These receptors all stem from a woman between 45 and 60 years old in good health and CMV-seropositive.

This clone was seen a single time. The chain couples TRBV19 to TRBJ1-5; 7 positions match TRBD1. Unmatched junction bases numbered 11, after V lost 1 base and J lost 5 bases. The CDR3 sequence is 17 residues long. Germline-derived CDR1 and CDR2 are LNHDA and SQIVND (reference sequence). The CDR3 DNA is TGTGCCAGTAGTATAGCCTCTCACGGACAGGCCGATCAGCCCCAGCATTTT. This gives the protein CASSIASHGQADQPQHF.

This chain uses TRBV29-1 with TRBJ2-3; D is unclear. This CDR3 region has 12 residues. Per the germline V gene, CDR1 is SQVTM and CDR2 is ANQGSEA. Trimming pared 4 bases from V and 2 bases from J, leaving 7 bases between. Here the CDR3 reads CSVGPNTDTQYF. The CDR3 coding sequence is TGCAGCGTTGGTCCAAACACAGATACGCAGTATTTT.

The chain links TRBV28 to TRBJ2-7; a weak D match, TRBD2 (6 bases). Germline CDR1 MDHEN, CDR2 SYDVKM. This CDR3 has 14 amino acids. V lost 5 bases to trimming and J lost 6 bases, with 17 bases between them. CDR3 in DNA: TGTGCCAGCAGTCCCGGGACTTCCTGGGCCGAGCAGTACTTC. Translated, it gives CASSPGTSWAEQYF.

This clone was detected only once. The rearrangement joins TRBV10-3 to TRBJ2-7, with a weak D call TRBD1 (8 bases). Germline lookup yields CDR1 ENHRY and CDR2 SYGVKD. CDR3 length equals 18 residues. The V end lost 2 bases, the J end lost 0 bases, and 20 bases lay between the germline ends. The CDR3 DNA is TGTGCCATCAGTGAGGGGAGGGGACAGGCTTTAAGCTCCTACGAGCAGTACTTC. Its protein product is CAISEGRGQALSSYEQYF.

For the CDR3, the DNA is TGTGCCAGCAGCAGCGACAGGGGGTTAGGCTACACCTTC. Translation: CASSSDRGLGYTF. The chain links TRBV28 to TRBJ1-2; 9 bases line up with TRBD1. V gave up 6 bases and J gave up 8 bases; unmatched junction bases: 7. Germline CDR1 and CDR2: MDHEN and SYDVKM. This CDR3 region has 13 residues.

The V call is TRBV6-1, the J call TRBJ2-7; TRBD1 aligns across 8 bases. In germline, CDR1 is MNHNS, CDR2 SASEGT. The CDR3 totals 14 residues. The J segment lost 2 bases and the V segment lost 2 bases, leaving 2 bases of the junction unmatched. CDR3 nucleotide sequence: TGTGCCAGCAGTGAAAGGACAGGGCCCTACGAGCAGTACTTC. Translated, it gives CASSERTGPYEQYF.

The chain employs TRBV28 and TRBJ1-2; D uncertain. Germline V lookup: CDR1 MDHEN, CDR2 SYDVKM. V was pared by 0 bases and J by 4 bases, with 6 bases between. This CDR3 contains 13 residues. CDR3 loop: CASSLWQLYGYTF. In nucleotides, the CDR3 is TGTGCCAGCAGTTTATGGCAACTCTATGGCTACACCTTC.

V usage is TRBV14 and J usage is TRBJ1-2; D is perhaps TRBD1 (5 bases). V was trimmed by 0 bases and J by 7 bases, leaving 9 bases between them. The CDR3 has 13 amino acids. CDR1 and CDR2 (germline): SGHDN, FVKESK. CDR3 amino acids: CASSQDRRGGYTF. DNA of the CDR3: TGTGCCAGCAGCCAAGATAGGAGGGGTGGCTACACCTTC.

The chain combines TRBV10-1 with TRBJ2-7; 11 bases map to TRBD2. CDR1 and CDR2 from the germline V gene are WNHNN and SYGVQD (reference sequence). The CDR3 loop spans 16 amino acids. J was trimmed by 3 bases and V by 0 bases; bases with no gene match: 4. CDR3 in amino acids: CASSESGLAGLYEQYF. The CDR3 nucleotides are TGCGCCAGCAGTGAGTCTGGACTAGCGGGCCTCTACGAGCAGTACTTC.

The V call is TRBV5-4, the J call TRBJ2-4; 16 bases align to TRBD2. The V and J ends lost 0 bases and 1 base, in that order; junction bases with no gene match: 1. CDR1 is SGHNT, CDR2 YYREEE, per germline (reference sequence). There are 18 residues in the CDR3. The CDR3 DNA reads as TGTGCCAGCAGCTTGGGGGGACTAGCGGGAGGGGCCAAAAACATTCAGTACTTC. Protein: CASSLGGLAGGAKNIQYF.

Only a few counts were recorded for this clone. V is TRBV7-8 and J is TRBJ1-5; D is unclear. Germline V lookup: CDR1 SGHVS, CDR2 FQNEAQ. The CDR3 is 15 residues long. Trimming left V 0 bases short and J 4 bases short, with 10 bases between. The CDR3: CASSLASGVNQPQHF. DNA of the CDR3: TGTGCCAGCAGCTTAGCCAGCGGGGTGAATCAGCCCCAGCATTTT.

The chain employs TRBV11-2 and TRBJ1-1, with 7 bases identical to TRBD1. There are 14 residues in the CDR3. The germline gives CDR1 SGHAT, CDR2 FQNNGV. V lost 2 bases to trimming and J lost 3 bases; unmatched junction nucleotides: 3. The CDR3 sequence: CASSLLQGYTEAFF. The CDR3 DNA sequence: TGTGCCAGCAGCTTATTACAGGGGTACACTGAAGCTTTCTTT.

The J gene is TRBJ2-7, the V gene TRBV15; 8 nucleotides match TRBD1. This CDR3 is built from 13 residues. Germline V gives CDR1 LNHNV, CDR2 YYDKDF (reference sequence). J was trimmed by 5 bases and V by 5 bases; bases with no gene match: 5. The DNA for the CDR3 is TGTGCCACCAGCCAGGGACAGGTCAACGAGCAGTACTTC. Residues: CATSQGQVNEQYF.

The chain joins TRBV6-6 to TRBJ2-1; TRBD2 matches at 10 bases. CDR1 MNHNY and CDR2 SVGAGI come from the germline V gene (reference sequence). The CDR3 totals 16 residues. V shed 2 bases and J 6 bases; nucleotides not matched to a gene: 7. Here the CDR3 reads CASSYRATSGSNEQFF. In DNA, the CDR3 is TGTGCCAGCAGTTACCGGGCGACTAGCGGGTCCAATGAGCAGTTCTTC.

This clone has just one count. The chain couples TRBV7-9 to TRBJ2-1; D is perhaps TRBD2 (6 bases). The V end was cut by 3 bases, the J end by 3 bases, with 9 bases between. The CDR3 length is 14 residues. Germline V gene sequence: CDR1 SEHNR, CDR2 FQNEAQ (reference sequence). The CDR3 protein is CASSFASDYNEQFF. CDR3 nucleotide sequence: TGTGCCAGCAGCTTCGCTAGCGACTACAATGAGCAGTTCTTC.

The rearrangement links TRBV28 to TRBJ1-4, with TRBD1 matching 7 bases. The CDR3 extends over 13 amino acids. Germline assignment: CDR1 MDHEN and CDR2 SYDVKM. With 2 bases clipped from V and 8 bases from J, the junction kept 2 bases outside the gene matches. DNA for the CDR3: TGTGCCAGCAGTTTAGGGACAGTCGAAAAACTGTTTTTT. Amino acid sequence: CASSLGTVEKLFF.

This clone was seen more than once but under ten times. The chain couples TRBV6-5 to TRBJ1-5; 9 nucleotides match TRBD1. Looked up from germline, CDR1 is MNHEY and CDR2 is SVGAGI. The J segment lost 1 base and the V segment lost 11 bases, leaving 6 bases of the junction unmatched. The CDR3 consists of 14 residues. The CDR3 region has the DNA TGTGCCGCCCGACAGGGGGGGAGCAATCAGCCCCAGCATTTT. Amino acid sequence: CAARQGGSNQPQHF.

This CDR3 reads CSSEAGGRYNEQFF. The CDR3, as DNA: TGCAGTTCTGAAGCGGGGGGCCGCTACAATGAGCAGTTCTTC. This chain connects TRBV29-1 to TRBJ2-1; 9 bases are a match to TRBD2. CDR1 and CDR2 from the germline V gene are SQVTM and ANQGSEA. The CDR3 sequence is 14 residues long.

The chain combines TRBV18 with TRBJ1-4; 8 bases agree with TRBD1. The CDR3 has 15 amino acids. CDR1 and CDR2 (germline): KGHSH, LQKENI. V was pared by 5 bases and J by 5 bases, with 7 bases of the junction left unmatched. CDR3: CASSSQGAKNEKLFF. The CDR3 nucleotides read TGTGCCAGCTCAAGCCAGGGGGCGAAAAATGAAAAACTGTTTTTT.

V usage is TRBV15 and J usage is TRBJ2-1, with 11 bases fitting TRBD1. The V and J ends lost 5 bases and 4 bases, in that order; junction bases with no gene match: 4. From germline, CDR1 is LNHNV and CDR2 YYDKDF (reference sequence). The CDR3 loop spans 15 amino acids. This CDR3 reads CATSGDRGTYNEQFF. The CDR3, as DNA: TGTGCCACCAGCGGGGACAGGGGGACGTACAATGAGCAGTTCTTC.

The V gene is TRBV28, the J gene TRBJ1-5, with a possible D match to TRBD1 (6 bases). V was trimmed by 3 bases and J by 0 bases, leaving 15 bases between them. This CDR3 comprises 17 residues. Germline CDR1 and CDR2: MDHEN and SYDVKM. The CDR3 sequence is CASSLGRWGRSNQPQHF. CDR3 DNA sequence: TGTGCCAGCAGTTTGGGCAGATGGGGGCGTAGCAATCAGCCCCAGCATTTT.

This sequence joins TRBV23-1 and TRBJ1-5; 9 nucleotides agree with TRBD1. TRBV23-1 is recorded as an ORF, its role being uncertain. The CDR3 has 15 residues. Germline trimming cut 3 bases from V and 9 bases from J; bases unmatched to any gene: 9. This CDR3 reads CASSHPGQGRGPQHF. The CDR3 DNA is TGCGCCAGCAGTCATCCGGGACAGGGAAGGGGGCCCCAGCATTTT.

V gene TRBV5-6 combines with J gene TRBJ2-5; 7 bases line up with TRBD2. V lost 0 bases and J lost 9; bases outside the gene matches: 8. Per germline, CDR1 SGHDT and CDR2 YYEEEE. The CDR3 runs 14 residues. CDR3 DNA sequence: TGTGCCAGCAGCTTGGGATTACGGGAGGAGGCCCAGTACTTC. Its translation: CASSLGLREEAQYF. Full variable domain (outside the CDR3, taken from reference TRBV5-6 and TRBJ2-5): DAGVTQSPTHLIKTRGQQVTLRCSPKSGHDTVSWYQQALGQGPQFIFQYYEEEERQRGNFPDRFSGHQFPNYSSELNVNALLLGDSALYLCASSLGLREEAQYFGPGTRLLVL.

The chain is built from TRBV5-1 and TRBJ2-2; TRBD1 aligns across 7 bases. The germline V gene encodes CDR1 SGHRS and CDR2 YFSETQ. V gave up 4 bases and J gave up 1 base; unmatched junction bases: 4. This CDR3 is 15 amino acids long. This chain's CDR3 is CASSLTGLNTGELFF. For the CDR3, the DNA is TGCGCCAGCAGCCTGACAGGGTTGAACACCGGGGAGCTGTTTTTT.

The chain carries TRBV5-1 and TRBJ2-1, with 8 bases fitting TRBD1. Looked up from germline, CDR1 is SGHRS and CDR2 is YFSETQ. This CDR3 has 15 residues. Losses at the gene ends were 4 bases for V and 6 bases for J; bases not matched to a gene: 9. The CDR3 reads CASSVDRGATNEQFF. The CDR3 DNA reads TGCGCCAGCAGCGTAGACAGGGGAGCGACCAATGAGCAGTTCTTC.

This clone has only a few counts. The chain couples TRBV7-2 to TRBJ2-7, with D possibly matching TRBD1 (5 bases). Germline CDR1 SGHTA, CDR2 FQGNSA. The ends were cut back, 1 base at V and 2 bases at J, with 9 bases in the middle. CDR3 length equals 14 residues. CDR3: CASSLDRSAYEQYF. DNA of the CDR3: TGTGCCAGCAGCTTAGACAGGAGCGCCTACGAGCAGTACTTC.

The chain is built from TRBV6-1 and TRBJ1-2; D is unclear. The V gene lost 5 bases and the J gene lost 4 bases, with 8 bases spanning the gap. There are 12 residues in the CDR3. Germline CDR1 MNHNS, CDR2 SASEGT. CDR3 nucleotides: TGTGCCAGCAGTCCCCCGGTCTATGGCTACACCTTC. Amino acids: CASSPPVYGYTF.

The rearrangement joins TRBV7-6 to TRBJ2-1; 7 bases line up with TRBD2. This CDR3 has 18 residues. Germline values: CDR1 SGHVS, CDR2 FNYEAQ. The J segment lost 0 bases and the V segment lost 4 bases, leaving 12 bases of the junction unmatched. The CDR3 loop reads CASSSRPGAGASYNEQFF. CDR3 coding DNA: TGTGCCAGCAGCTCGCGTCCCGGGGCGGGAGCCTCCTACAATGAGCAGTTCTTC.

This chain joins TRBV11-2 and TRBJ1-1; 8 bases fit TRBD1. CDR1 is SGHAT and CDR2 is FQNNGV in the germline V gene. The CDR3 length is 15 residues. V dropped 5 bases and J dropped 5; count of bases not matched to a gene: 10. Written as DNA, the CDR3 is TGTGCCAGCAGCGGGGGGGGCACAGGGGGGACTGAAGCTTTCTTT. Translation: CASSGGGTGGTEAFF.

The V call is TRBV28, the J call TRBJ1-5, with 9 positions matching TRBD1. Germline-derived CDR1 and CDR2 are MDHEN and SYDVKM. The CDR3 sequence is 17 residues long. J lost 2 bases, V lost 4 bases, and 9 bases had no gene match. The chain's CDR3 is CASSSPGQGRGNQPQHF. For the CDR3, the DNA is TGTGCCAGCAGTTCCCCGGGACAGGGCAGGGGCAATCAGCCCCAGCATTTT.

The chain recombines TRBV7-9 with TRBJ2-7; possibly TRBD2 for D (5 bases). This CDR3 is built from 15 residues. The V and J ends lost 4 bases and 5 bases respectively, with 18 bases between them. Germline V gene sequence: CDR1 SEHNR, CDR2 FQNEAQ (reference sequence). CDR3 sequence reads: CASSYPGLVYDEQYF. The CDR3 nucleotides read TGTGCCAGCAGCTATCCGGGATTAGTCTACGACGAGCAGTACTTC.